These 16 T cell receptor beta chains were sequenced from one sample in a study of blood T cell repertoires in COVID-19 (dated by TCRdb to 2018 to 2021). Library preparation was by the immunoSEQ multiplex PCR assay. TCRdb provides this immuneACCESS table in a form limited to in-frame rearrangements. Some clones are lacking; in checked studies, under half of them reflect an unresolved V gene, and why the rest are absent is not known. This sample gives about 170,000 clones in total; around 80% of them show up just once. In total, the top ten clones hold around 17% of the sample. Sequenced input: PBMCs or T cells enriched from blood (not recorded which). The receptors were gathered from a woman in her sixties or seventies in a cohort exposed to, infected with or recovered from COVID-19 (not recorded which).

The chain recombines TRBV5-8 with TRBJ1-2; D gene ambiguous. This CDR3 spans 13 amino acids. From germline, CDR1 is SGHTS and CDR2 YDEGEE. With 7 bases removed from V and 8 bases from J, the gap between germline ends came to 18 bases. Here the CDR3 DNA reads TGTGCCAGCCATAGCCGGTCCTCCGGAGGCTACACCTTC. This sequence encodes CASHSRSSGGYTF.

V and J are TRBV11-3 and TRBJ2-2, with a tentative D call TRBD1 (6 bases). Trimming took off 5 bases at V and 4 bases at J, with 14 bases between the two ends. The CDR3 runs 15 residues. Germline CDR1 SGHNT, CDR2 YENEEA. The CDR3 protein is CASSLQQGATGELFF. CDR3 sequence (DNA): TGTGCCAGCAGCCTCCAACAGGGAGCCACCGGGGAGCTGTTTTTT.

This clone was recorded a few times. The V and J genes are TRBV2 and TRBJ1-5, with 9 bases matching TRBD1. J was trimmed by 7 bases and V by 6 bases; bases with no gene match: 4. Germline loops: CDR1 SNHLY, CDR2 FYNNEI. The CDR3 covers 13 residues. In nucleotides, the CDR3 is TGTGCCAGCAGCGGACAGGGGAGACAGCCCCAGCATTTT. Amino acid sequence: CASSGQGRQPQHF.

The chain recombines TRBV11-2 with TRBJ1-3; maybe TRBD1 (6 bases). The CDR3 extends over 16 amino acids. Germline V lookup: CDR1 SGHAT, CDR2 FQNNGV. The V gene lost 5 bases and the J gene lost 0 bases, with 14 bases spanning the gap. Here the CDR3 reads CASSRDRTISGNTIYF. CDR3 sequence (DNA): TGTGCCAGCAGCCGCGACAGGACCATCTCTGGAAACACCATATATTTT.

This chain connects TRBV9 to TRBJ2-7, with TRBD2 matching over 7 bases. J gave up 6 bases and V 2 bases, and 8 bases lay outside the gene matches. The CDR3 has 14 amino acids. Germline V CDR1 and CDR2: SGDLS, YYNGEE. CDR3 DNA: TGTGCCAGCAGCGTGGTGGGAGGGCCGGGCGAGCAGTACTTC. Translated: CASSVVGGPGEQYF.

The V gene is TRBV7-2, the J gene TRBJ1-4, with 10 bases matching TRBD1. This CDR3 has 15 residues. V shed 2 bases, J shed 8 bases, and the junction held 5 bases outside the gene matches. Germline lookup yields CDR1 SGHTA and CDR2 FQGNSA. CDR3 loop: CASSLWDRGYEKLFF. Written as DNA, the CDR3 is TGTGCCAGCAGCTTATGGGACAGGGGTTACGAAAAACTGTTTTTT. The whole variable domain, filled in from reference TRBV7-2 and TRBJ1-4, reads GAGVSQSPSNKVTEKGKDVELRCDPISGHTALYWYRQSLGQGLEFLIYFQGNSAPDKSGLPSDRFSAERTGGSVSTLTIQRTQQEDSAVYLCASSLWDRGYEKLFFGSGTQLSVL.

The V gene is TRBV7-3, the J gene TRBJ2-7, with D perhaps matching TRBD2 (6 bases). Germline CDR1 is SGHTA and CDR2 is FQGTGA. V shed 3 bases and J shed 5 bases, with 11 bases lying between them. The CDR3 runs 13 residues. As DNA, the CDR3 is TGTGCCAGCAGCTTTTCCCGCGGGGACGAGCAGTACTTC. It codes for CASSFSRGDEQYF.

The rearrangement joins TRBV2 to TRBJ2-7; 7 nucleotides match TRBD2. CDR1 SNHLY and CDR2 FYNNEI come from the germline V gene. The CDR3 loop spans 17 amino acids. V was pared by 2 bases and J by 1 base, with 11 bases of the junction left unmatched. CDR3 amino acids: CASSESRGGEVSYEQYF. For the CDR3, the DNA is TGTGCCAGCAGTGAATCCCGGGGAGGGGAGGTGTCCTACGAGCAGTACTTC.

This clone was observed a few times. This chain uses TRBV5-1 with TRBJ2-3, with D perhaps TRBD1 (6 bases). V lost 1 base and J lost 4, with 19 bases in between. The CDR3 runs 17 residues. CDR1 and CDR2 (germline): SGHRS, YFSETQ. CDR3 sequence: CASSLTQNREGADTQYF. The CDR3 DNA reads TGCGCCAGCAGCTTGACCCAAAACAGGGAAGGGGCAGATACGCAGTATTTT.

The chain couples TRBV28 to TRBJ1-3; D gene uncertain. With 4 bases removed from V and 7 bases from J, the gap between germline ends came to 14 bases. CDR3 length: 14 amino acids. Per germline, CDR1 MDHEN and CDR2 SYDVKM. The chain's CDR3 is CASSSHSGENTIYF. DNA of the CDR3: TGTGCCAGCAGTTCTCATAGTGGGGAGAACACCATATATTTT.

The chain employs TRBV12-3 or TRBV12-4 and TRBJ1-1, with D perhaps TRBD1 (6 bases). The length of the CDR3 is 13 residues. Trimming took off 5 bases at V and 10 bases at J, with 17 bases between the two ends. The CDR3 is CASSRDGQYVAFF. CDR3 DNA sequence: TGTGCCAGCAGTCGGGATGGACAGTATGTAGCTTTCTTT.

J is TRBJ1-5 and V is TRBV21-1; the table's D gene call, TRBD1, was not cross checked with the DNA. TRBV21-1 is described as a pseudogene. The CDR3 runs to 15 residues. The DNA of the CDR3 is TGTGCCAGCAGCAAAGGGACAGGGTGCAATCAGCCCCAGCATTTT. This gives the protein CASSKGTGCNQPQHF.

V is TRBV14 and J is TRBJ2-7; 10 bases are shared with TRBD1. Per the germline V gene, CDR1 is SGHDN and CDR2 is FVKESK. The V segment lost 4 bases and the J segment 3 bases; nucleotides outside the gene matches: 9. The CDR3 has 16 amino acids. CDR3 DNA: TGTGCCAGCAGCCTAAGCCCGGGACAGGGGAGCTACGAGCAGTACTTC. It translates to CASSLSPGQGSYEQYF.

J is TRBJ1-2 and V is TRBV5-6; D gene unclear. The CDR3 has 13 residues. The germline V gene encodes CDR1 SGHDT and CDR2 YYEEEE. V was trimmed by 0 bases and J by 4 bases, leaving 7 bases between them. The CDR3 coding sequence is TGTGCCAGCAGCTTGGAGACTACCTATGGCTACACCTTC. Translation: CASSLETTYGYTF.

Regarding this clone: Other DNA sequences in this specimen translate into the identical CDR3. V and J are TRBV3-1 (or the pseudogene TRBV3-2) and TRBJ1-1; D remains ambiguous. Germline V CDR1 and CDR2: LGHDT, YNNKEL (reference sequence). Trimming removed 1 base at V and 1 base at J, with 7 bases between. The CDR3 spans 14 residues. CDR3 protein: CASSQGGGNTEAFF. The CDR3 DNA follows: TGTGCCAGCAGCCAAGGAGGAGGGAACACTGAAGCTTTCTTT.

For the CDR3, the DNA is TGCGCCAGCAGCTTGGCGGACATACGAGCTGGCGGCTACACCTTC. Protein product: CASSLADIRAGGYTF. V gene TRBV5-1 combines with J gene TRBJ1-2; perhaps TRBD1 as D (5 bases). Deletions cut 0 bases from V and 8 bases from J, with 17 bases between. The CDR3 spans 15 residues. CDR1 and CDR2 (germline): SGHRS, YFSETQ.